Listed here are 18 T cell receptor beta chains from one sample, sequenced in a study of blood T cell repertoires in COVID-19. Libraries were prepared by immunoSEQ multiplex PCR; TCRdb keeps only in-frame clonotypes and omits some of them. The table shows about 230,000 clones, with over 80% occurring only once. The sample comprised peripheral blood. These receptors came from a man aged 35 to 55 with acute or convalescent COVID-19.

This chain links TRBV20-1 with TRBJ1-1; D remains ambiguous. The CDR3 is 12 amino acids. V dropped 3 bases and J dropped 3 bases, with 8 bases sitting between them. The germline V gene has CDR1 DFQATT and CDR2 SNEGSKA (reference sequence). This CDR3 is CSASPRDTEAFF. The CDR3, as DNA: TGCAGTGCTAGTCCGAGAGACACTGAAGCTTTCTTT.

The table lists this clone with a few counts. The chain combines TRBV19 with TRBJ2-1; 13 bases align to TRBD2. Unmatched junction bases numbered 8, after V lost 6 bases and J lost 6 bases. CDR3 length: 16 residues. Looked up from germline, CDR1 is LNHDA and CDR2 is SQIVND (reference sequence). CDR3 DNA sequence: TGTGCCAGTAGCCGATGGGGACTAGCGGGAAGCAATGAGCAGTTCTTC. Residues: CASSRWGLAGSNEQFF.

The genes are TRBV3-1 (or the pseudogene TRBV3-2) and TRBJ1-2; the D is unclear. Trimming took off 11 bases at V and 3 bases at J, with 16 bases between the two ends. The CDR3 loop spans 13 amino acids. Per germline, CDR1 LGHDT and CDR2 YNNKEL (reference sequence). This CDR3 is CARAPGWDYGYTF. Here the CDR3 DNA reads TGTGCCCGGGCCCCGGGATGGGACTATGGCTACACCTTC.

J is TRBJ2-7 and V is TRBV10-3, with 11 bases lining up with TRBD1. The germline V gene has CDR1 ENHRY and CDR2 SYGVKD. The trim removed 0 bases at V and 2 bases at J, leaving 3 bases unmatched. CDR3 length equals 16 residues. The CDR3 DNA reads TGTGCCATCAGTGAGTCAAGGACAGGGGGCCCCTACGAGCAGTACTTC. Translated, it gives CAISESRTGGPYEQYF.

This chain joins TRBV19 and TRBJ1-1; D not resolved. V was pared by 3 bases and J by 6 bases, with 5 bases between. Germline CDR1 is LNHDA and CDR2 is SQIVND (reference sequence). The CDR3 consists of 11 residues. The CDR3 sequence is CASSMRSEAFF. The CDR3, as DNA: TGTGCCAGTAGTATGAGGTCTGAAGCTTTCTTT.

The V gene is TRBV15, the J gene TRBJ1-6; D remains unclear. Germline lookup yields CDR1 LNHNV and CDR2 YYDKDF (reference sequence). The V gene lost 1 base and the J gene lost 0 bases, with 7 bases spanning the gap. The CDR3 is made up of 16 amino acids. The CDR3 protein is CATSRVGSSYNSPLHF. The CDR3 DNA follows: TGTGCCACCAGCAGAGTCGGGAGCTCCTATAATTCACCCCTCCACTTT.

This chain joins TRBV5-1 and TRBJ1-1, with a tentative D call TRBD1 (5 bases). Germline V gene data show CDR1 as SGHRS and CDR2 as YFSETQ. The CDR3 extends over 16 amino acids. The germline V and J ends were trimmed by 0 bases and 0 bases, with 12 bases remaining between them. The CDR3 loop is CASSLATTVMNTEAFF. CDR3 in DNA: TGCGCCAGCAGCTTGGCCACGACAGTCATGAACACTGAAGCTTTCTTT.

This chain links TRBV4-1 with TRBJ1-2, with D perhaps matching TRBD1 (5 bases). Trimming removed 0 bases from V and 1 base from J, with 6 bases in between. From germline, CDR1 is MGHRA and CDR2 YSYEKL. CDR3 length: 14 residues. The CDR3 region is CASSQDRVNYGYTF. CDR3 nucleotides: TGCGCCAGCAGCCAAGACAGGGTTAACTATGGCTACACCTTC.

The rearrangement joins TRBV7-8 to TRBJ1-1; D gene uncertain. The germline V gene has CDR1 SGHVS and CDR2 FQNEAQ. The CDR3 has 15 residues. The V end lost 8 bases, the J end lost 4 bases, and 20 bases lay between the germline ends. In DNA, the CDR3 is TGTGCCAGCGAGGGTCCTGGAGGTGGGAGCACTGAAGCTTTCTTT. This translates into CASEGPGGGSTEAFF.

The chain recombines TRBV5-4 with TRBJ2-5, with TRBD2 identical over 14 bases. The V gene end was trimmed by 5 bases and the J gene end by 5 bases; junction bases not matched to a gene: 14. There are 18 residues in the CDR3. The germline gives CDR1 SGHNT, CDR2 YYREEE (reference sequence). This CDR3 reads CASSGERTSGRPGETQYF. For the CDR3, the DNA is TGTGCCAGCAGTGGGGAACGGACTAGCGGGAGGCCGGGGGAGACCCAGTACTTC.

V gene TRBV2 combines with J gene TRBJ1-1; possibly TRBD1 for D (5 bases). V was trimmed by 8 bases and J by 1 base, leaving 11 bases between them. This CDR3 has 13 residues. Germline V gene sequence: CDR1 SNHLY, CDR2 FYNNEI. CDR3 residues: CASHRRANTEAFF. Written as DNA, the CDR3 is TGTGCCAGCCATCGCAGGGCGAACACTGAAGCTTTCTTT.

The chain carries TRBV29-1 and TRBJ1-1; perhaps TRBD1 as D (5 bases). Germline loops: CDR1 SQVTM, CDR2 ANQGSEA. V was cut by 6 bases and J by 4 bases, with 18 bases left in between. The CDR3 loop spans 14 amino acids. The CDR3 nucleotides are TGCAGCGTACTAATCGACAGATTGAGCACTGAAGCTTTCTTT. It translates to CSVLIDRLSTEAFF.

The chain combines TRBV5-1 with TRBJ2-6, with TRBD1 identical over 8 bases. The trim removed 4 bases at V and 4 bases at J, leaving 4 bases unmatched. Germline-derived CDR1 and CDR2 are SGHRS and YFSETQ. The CDR3 runs 15 residues. Here the CDR3 DNA reads TGCGCCAGCAGCCAGGACAGGGCCGGGGCCAACGTCCTGACTTTC. It translates to CASSQDRAGANVLTF.

The chain links TRBV4-2 to TRBJ1-2; 10 bases line up with TRBD1. The germline CDR1 and CDR2 sequences are LGHNA and YNFKEQ. V dropped 4 bases and J dropped 6; count of bases not matched to a gene: 8. The CDR3 spans 15 residues. The CDR3 DNA sequence: TGTGCCAGCAGCCCGAACCGGGACAGGGGTAATGGCTACACCTTC. Residues: CASSPNRDRGNGYTF.

The chain has TRBV6-5 and TRBJ1-1; 11 nucleotides line up with TRBD1. CDR3 length: 15 amino acids. Germline CDR1 reads MNHEY; CDR2 reads SVGAGI. The trim removed 4 bases at V and 2 bases at J, leaving 3 bases unmatched. As DNA, the CDR3 is TGTGCCAGCAGTTGGGACAGGGGGGGAAACACTGAAGCTTTCTTT. Its translation is CASSWDRGGNTEAFF.

V and J are TRBV4-2 and TRBJ2-1; a weak D match, TRBD1 (6 bases). The CDR3 runs to 16 residues. V was clipped by 3 bases and J by 10 bases, with 22 bases between them. Germline V lookup: CDR1 LGHNA, CDR2 YNFKEQ. CDR3 sequence (DNA): TGTGCCAGCAGCCATAAGACCGGGACACGGGCTGGGGAGCAGTTCTTC. Translating gives CASSHKTGTRAGEQFF.

V and J are TRBV27 and TRBJ2-3; 7 bases line up with TRBD2. V gave up 3 bases and J gave up 0 bases; unmatched junction bases: 9. There are 17 residues in the CDR3. Germline CDR1 and CDR2: MNHEY and SMNVEV (reference sequence). The CDR3 loop reads CASSLWDPSGSTDTQYF. The DNA of the CDR3 is TGTGCCAGCAGTTTGTGGGACCCTAGCGGTAGCACAGATACGCAGTATTTT.

The rearrangement uses TRBV29-1 and TRBJ1-2, with unresolved D. CDR3 size: 15 residues. Deletions cut 0 bases from V and 3 bases from J, with 14 bases between. The germline V gene has CDR1 SQVTM and CDR2 ANQGSEA. The CDR3 here is CSVEDERGPYYGYTF. CDR3 in DNA: TGCAGCGTTGAAGATGAACGCGGGCCGTACTATGGCTACACCTTC.